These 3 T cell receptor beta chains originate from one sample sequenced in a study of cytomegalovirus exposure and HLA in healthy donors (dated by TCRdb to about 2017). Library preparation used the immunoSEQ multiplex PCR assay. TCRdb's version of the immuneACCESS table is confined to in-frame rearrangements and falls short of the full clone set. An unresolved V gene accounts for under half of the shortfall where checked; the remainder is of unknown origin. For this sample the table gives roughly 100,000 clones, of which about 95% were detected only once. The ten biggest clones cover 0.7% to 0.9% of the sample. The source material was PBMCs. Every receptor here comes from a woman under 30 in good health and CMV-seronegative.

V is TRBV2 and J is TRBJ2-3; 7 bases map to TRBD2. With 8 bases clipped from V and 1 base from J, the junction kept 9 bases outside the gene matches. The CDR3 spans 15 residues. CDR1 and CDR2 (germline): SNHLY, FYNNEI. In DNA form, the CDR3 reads TGTGCCAGCGCTCGCGGGAGTACTCGCACAGATACGCAGTATTTT. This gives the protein CASARGSTRTDTQYF.

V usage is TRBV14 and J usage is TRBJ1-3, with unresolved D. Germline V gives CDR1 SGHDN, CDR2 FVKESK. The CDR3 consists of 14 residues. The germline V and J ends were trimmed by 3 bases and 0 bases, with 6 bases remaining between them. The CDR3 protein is CASSHPGSGNTIYF. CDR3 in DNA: TGTGCCAGCAGCCATCCGGGCTCTGGAAACACCATATATTTT.

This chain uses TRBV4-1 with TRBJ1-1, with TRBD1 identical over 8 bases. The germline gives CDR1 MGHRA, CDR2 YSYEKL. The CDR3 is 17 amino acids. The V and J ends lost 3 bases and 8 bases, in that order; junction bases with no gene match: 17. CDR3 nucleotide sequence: TGCGCCAGCAGCCAGGGATTACTGGACAGGGAGGGCTGGGAAGCTTTCTTT. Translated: CASSQGLLDREGWEAFF.